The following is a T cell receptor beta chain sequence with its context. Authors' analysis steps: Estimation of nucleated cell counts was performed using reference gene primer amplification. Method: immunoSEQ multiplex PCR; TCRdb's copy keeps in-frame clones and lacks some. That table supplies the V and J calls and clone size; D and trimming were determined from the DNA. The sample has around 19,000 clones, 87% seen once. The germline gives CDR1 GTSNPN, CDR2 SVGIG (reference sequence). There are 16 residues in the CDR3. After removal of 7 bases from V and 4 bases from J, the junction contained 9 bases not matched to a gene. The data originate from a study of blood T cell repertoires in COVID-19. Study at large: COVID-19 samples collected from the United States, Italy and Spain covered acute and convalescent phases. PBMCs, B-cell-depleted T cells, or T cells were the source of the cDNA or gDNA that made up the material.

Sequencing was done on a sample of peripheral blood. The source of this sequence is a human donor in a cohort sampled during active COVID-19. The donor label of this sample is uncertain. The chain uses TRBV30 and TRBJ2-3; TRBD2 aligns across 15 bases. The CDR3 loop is CASSGTSGGMADTQYF. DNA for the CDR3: TGTGCCTCCTCGGGGACTAGCGGGGGGATGGCAGATACGCAGTATTTT.